These 12 T cell receptor beta chains originate from one sample sequenced in a study of T cell changes during pregnancy in multiple sclerosis (dated by TCRdb to about 2019). The library was built by means of the immunoSEQ multiplex PCR assay. Held by TCRdb, this immuneACCESS table contains in-frame sequences only and omits some clones. Under half of the omission traces to an unresolved V gene where checked; the cause of the rest is unknown. The table for this sample lists fewer than 90,000 clones; 94% of them were counted only once. Of the sample, approximately 1.6% falls within the top ten clones. The material sequenced was peripheral blood, taken after pregnancy. Source of these receptors: a female donor in good health, enrolled as a control in a pregnancy study.

The chain is built from TRBV5-6 and TRBJ1-4; 7 nucleotides align to TRBD1. Trimming cost V 1 base and J 5 bases; bases outside gene matches: 5. The CDR3 contains 15 residues. The germline V gene encodes CDR1 SGHDT and CDR2 YYEEEE. As DNA, the CDR3 is TGTGCCAGCAGCTTGACGGGACAGAAGAATGAAAAACTGTTTTTT. It encodes CASSLTGQKNEKLFF.

This chain connects TRBV15 to TRBJ1-5; possibly TRBD1 for D (6 bases). The CDR3 totals 16 residues. Germline V CDR1 and CDR2: LNHNV, YYDKDF (reference sequence). Trimming left V 1 base short and J 5 bases short, with 15 bases between. CDR3 sequence (DNA): TGTGCCACCAGCAGAGGAACAGGGTCGGGTGATCAGCCCCAGCATTTT. It yields the protein CATSRGTGSGDQPQHF.

The DNA of the CDR3 is TGTGCCAGTGAGTCGGGACTTCACACCGGGGAGCTGTTTTTT. Its translation: CASESGLHTGELFF. The V and J genes are TRBV19 and TRBJ2-2; D possibly corresponds to TRBD2 (6 bases). The V gene's germline CDR1 is LNHDA and CDR2 SQIVND (reference sequence). This CDR3 contains 14 residues. Between the trimmed V and J ends, which lost 8 bases and 3 bases, there was a span of 13 bases.

This clone was seen just once. V and J are TRBV29-1 and TRBJ2-1; TRBD1 matches 9 bases. The V gene end was trimmed by 2 bases and the J gene end by 4 bases; junction bases not matched to a gene: 9. This CDR3 has 16 amino acids. The germline gives CDR1 SQVTM, CDR2 ANQGSEA. Here the CDR3 reads CSVESPPGTGYNEQFF. The CDR3 DNA is TGCAGCGTTGAAAGTCCTCCAGGGACAGGGTACAATGAGCAGTTCTTC.

The chain joins TRBV9 to TRBJ2-7, with TRBD1 matching 7 bases. CDR1 is SGDLS, CDR2 YYNGEE, per germline. The CDR3 sequence is 14 residues long. Germline trimming cut 5 bases from V and 1 base from J; bases unmatched to any gene: 6. The CDR3 DNA is TGTGCCAGCAGTGCCGGGACAGTTTCCTACGAGCAGTACTTC. The encoded protein is CASSAGTVSYEQYF.

This rearrangement joins TRBV2 to TRBJ1-5; 9 positions match TRBD1. CDR3 length: 16 residues. Trimming took 2 bases from V and 3 from J; bases not matched to a gene: 5. Per germline, CDR1 SNHLY and CDR2 FYNNEI. The CDR3: CASSESGTGINQPQHF. The CDR3 DNA sequence: TGTGCCAGCAGTGAATCGGGGACAGGGATCAATCAGCCCCAGCATTTT.

V gene TRBV5-1 combines with J gene TRBJ2-1; 7 nucleotides agree with TRBD1. Germline assignment: CDR1 SGHRS and CDR2 YFSETQ. There are 16 residues in the CDR3. V gave up 4 bases and J gave up 1 base; unmatched junction bases: 8. The CDR3 bases are TGCGCCAGCAGCCCACAGGGGTTGAGTTCCTACAATGAGCAGTTCTTC. Residues: CASSPQGLSSYNEQFF.

The chain carries TRBV7-9 and TRBJ2-1, with TRBD2 matching 8 bases. The CDR3 length is 15 residues. After removal of 2 bases from V and 0 bases from J, the junction contained 0 bases not matched to a gene. Per germline, CDR1 SEHNR and CDR2 FQNEAQ (reference sequence). DNA of the CDR3: TGTGCCAGCAGCTTACTAGCGGGCTCCTACAATGAGCAGTTCTTC. It yields the protein CASSLLAGSYNEQFF.

The chain uses TRBV7-2 and TRBJ2-1; no definite D call. Trimming cost V 1 base and J 2 bases, with 9 bases left between them. This CDR3 region has 15 residues. Germline values: CDR1 SGHTA, CDR2 FQGNSA. In DNA, the CDR3 is TGTGCCAGCAGCTTAGAGACTGCTCCCTACAATGAGCAGTTCTTC. As protein: CASSLETAPYNEQFF.

This chain links TRBV5-6 with TRBJ1-1, with D unclear. The CDR3 totals 14 residues. V gave up 0 bases and J gave up 4 bases, with 10 bases separating them. The germline CDR1 and CDR2 sequences are SGHDT and YYEEEE. Written as DNA, the CDR3 is TGTGCCAGCAGCTTGGACGAGGTTGGCACTGAAGCTTTCTTT. Encoded protein: CASSLDEVGTEAFF.

The J gene is TRBJ2-1, the V gene TRBV7-6, with 14 bases that match TRBD2. This CDR3 contains 16 residues. Germline V gene lookup returns CDR1 SGHVS and CDR2 FNYEAQ. The V gene end was trimmed by 11 bases and the J gene end by 1 base; junction bases not matched to a gene: 7. The CDR3 DNA reads as TGTGCCGTCCGGGGGACTAGCGGGAGTTCCTACAATGAGCAGTTCTTC. It specifies CAVRGTSGSSYNEQFF.

The table lists this clone with a count of one. The genes are TRBV30 and TRBJ1-2; D perhaps matches TRBD1 (6 bases). V lost 4 bases and J lost 7, with 22 bases in between. The germline gives CDR1 GTSNPN, CDR2 SVGIG (reference sequence). The CDR3 length is 15 residues. The CDR3 loop reads CAWNPRRGARGGYTF. CDR3 DNA sequence: TGTGCCTGGAATCCCCGTCGGGGGGCGCGTGGTGGCTACACCTTC.